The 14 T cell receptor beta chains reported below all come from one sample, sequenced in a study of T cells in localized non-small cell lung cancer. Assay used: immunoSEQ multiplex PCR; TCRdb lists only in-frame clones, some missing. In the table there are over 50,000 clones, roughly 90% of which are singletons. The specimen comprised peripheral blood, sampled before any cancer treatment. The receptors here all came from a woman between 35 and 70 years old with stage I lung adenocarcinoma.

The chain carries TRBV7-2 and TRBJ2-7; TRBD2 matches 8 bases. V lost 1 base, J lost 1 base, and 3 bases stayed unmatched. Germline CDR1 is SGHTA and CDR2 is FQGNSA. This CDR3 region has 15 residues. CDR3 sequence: CASSLVVAGSYEQYF. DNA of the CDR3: TGTGCCAGCAGCTTAGTGGTAGCGGGGTCCTACGAGCAGTACTTC.

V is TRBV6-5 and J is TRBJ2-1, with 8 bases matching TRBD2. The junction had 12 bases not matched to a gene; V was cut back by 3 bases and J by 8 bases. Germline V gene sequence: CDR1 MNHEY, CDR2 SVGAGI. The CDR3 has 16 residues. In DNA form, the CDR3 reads TGTGCCAGCAGTTATTCCGGGACTAGACGCTTCTATGAGCAGTTCTTC. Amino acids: CASSYSGTRRFYEQFF.

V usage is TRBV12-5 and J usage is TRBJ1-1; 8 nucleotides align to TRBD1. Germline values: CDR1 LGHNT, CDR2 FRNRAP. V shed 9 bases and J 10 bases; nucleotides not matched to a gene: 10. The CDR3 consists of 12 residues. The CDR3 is CASRNSGGRAFF. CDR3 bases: TGTGCTAGCCGGAATTCAGGGGGCCGAGCTTTCTTT.

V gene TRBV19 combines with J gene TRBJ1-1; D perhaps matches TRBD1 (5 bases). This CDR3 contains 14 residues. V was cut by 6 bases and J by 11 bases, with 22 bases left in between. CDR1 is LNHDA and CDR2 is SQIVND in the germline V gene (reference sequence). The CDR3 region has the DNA TGTGCCAGTAGCCCCGGGACCACCAAAGGATGGGCTTTCTTT. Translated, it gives CASSPGTTKGWAFF.

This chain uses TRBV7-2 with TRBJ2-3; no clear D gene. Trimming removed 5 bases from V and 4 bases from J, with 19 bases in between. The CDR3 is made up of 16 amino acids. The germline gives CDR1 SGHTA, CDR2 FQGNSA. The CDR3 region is CASSLPGSPRADTQYF. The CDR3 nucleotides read TGTGCCAGCAGCCTGCCCGGGTCCCCGCGTGCAGATACGCAGTATTTT.

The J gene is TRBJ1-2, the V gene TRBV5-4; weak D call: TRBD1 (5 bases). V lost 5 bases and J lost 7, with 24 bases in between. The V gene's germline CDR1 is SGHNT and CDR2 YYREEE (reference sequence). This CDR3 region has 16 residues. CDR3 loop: CASSPGPGREDVGYTF. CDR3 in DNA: TGTGCCAGCAGTCCTGGGCCGGGCAGGGAGGACGTTGGCTACACCTTC.

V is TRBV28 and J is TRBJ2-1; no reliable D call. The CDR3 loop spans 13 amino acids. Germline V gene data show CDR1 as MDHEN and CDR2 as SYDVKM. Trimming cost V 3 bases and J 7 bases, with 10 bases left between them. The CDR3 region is CASSFVARNEQFF. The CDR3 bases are TGTGCCAGCAGTTTTGTGGCCAGGAATGAGCAGTTCTTC.

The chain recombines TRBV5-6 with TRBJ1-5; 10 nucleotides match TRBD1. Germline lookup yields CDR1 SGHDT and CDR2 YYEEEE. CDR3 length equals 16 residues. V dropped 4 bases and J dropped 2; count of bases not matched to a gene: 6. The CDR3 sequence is CASSTDRGRGNQPQHF. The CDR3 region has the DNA TGTGCCAGCAGCACGGACAGGGGGAGAGGCAATCAGCCCCAGCATTTT. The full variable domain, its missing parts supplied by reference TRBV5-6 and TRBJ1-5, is DAGVTQSPTHLIKTRGQQVTLRCSPKSGHDTVSWYQQALGQGPQFIFQYYEEEERQRGNFPDRFSGHQFPNYSSELNVNALLLGDSALYLCASSTDRGRGNQPQHFGDGTRLSIL.

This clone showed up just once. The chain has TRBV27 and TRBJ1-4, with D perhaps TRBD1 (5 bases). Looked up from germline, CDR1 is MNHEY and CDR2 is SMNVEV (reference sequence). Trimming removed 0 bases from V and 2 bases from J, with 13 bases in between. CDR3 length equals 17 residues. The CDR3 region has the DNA TGTGCCAGCAGTTTATCGGGGGGGAGGTGGACTAATGAAAAACTGTTTTTT. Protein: CASSLSGGRWTNEKLFF.

CDR3 sequence (DNA): TGCGCCAGCAGCTCCGGAGTAGGAGGGGAGACCCAGTACTTC. Its translation: CASSSGVGGETQYF. The chain recombines TRBV5-1 with TRBJ2-5, with a possible D match to TRBD2 (6 bases). Germline CDR1 is SGHRS and CDR2 is YFSETQ. This CDR3 has 14 amino acids. V lost 3 bases, J lost 5 bases, and 14 bases lay in between. The full variable domain, completed using reference TRBV5-1 and TRBJ2-5, is KAGVTQTPRYLIKTRGQQVTLSCSPISGHRSVSWYQQTPGQGLQFLFEYFSETQRNKGNFPGRFSGRQFSNSRSEMNVSTLELGDSALYLCASSSGVGGETQYFGPGTRLLVL.

DNA for the CDR3: TGTGCCAGCAGCGAATTGTGGGGTTCCCCCAATGAGCAGTTCTTC. Its protein is CASSELWGSPNEQFF. The gene calls are TRBV7-8 and TRBJ2-1; D not certain. CDR3 length equals 15 residues. Germline CDR1 SGHVS, CDR2 FQNEAQ. The V gene lost 5 bases and the J gene lost 6 bases, with 17 bases spanning the gap.

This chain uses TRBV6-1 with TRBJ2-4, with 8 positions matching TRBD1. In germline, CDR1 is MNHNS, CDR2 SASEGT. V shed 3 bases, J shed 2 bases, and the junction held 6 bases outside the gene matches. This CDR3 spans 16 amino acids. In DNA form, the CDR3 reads TGTGCCAGCAGTGATTGGACAGGGTCAACCAAAAACATTCAGTACTTC. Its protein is CASSDWTGSTKNIQYF.

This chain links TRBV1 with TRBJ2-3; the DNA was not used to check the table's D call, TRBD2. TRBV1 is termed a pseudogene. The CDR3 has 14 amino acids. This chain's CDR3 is CTSSQVFLANTQYF. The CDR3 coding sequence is TGCACCAGCAGCCAAGTTTTCTTAGCCAATACGCAGTATTTT.

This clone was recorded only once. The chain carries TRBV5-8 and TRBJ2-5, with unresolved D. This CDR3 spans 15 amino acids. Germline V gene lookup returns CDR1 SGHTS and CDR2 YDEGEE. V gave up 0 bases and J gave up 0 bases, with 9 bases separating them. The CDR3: CASSLAGGDQETQYF. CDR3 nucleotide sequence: TGTGCCAGCAGCTTGGCCGGCGGCGACCAAGAGACCCAGTACTTC.